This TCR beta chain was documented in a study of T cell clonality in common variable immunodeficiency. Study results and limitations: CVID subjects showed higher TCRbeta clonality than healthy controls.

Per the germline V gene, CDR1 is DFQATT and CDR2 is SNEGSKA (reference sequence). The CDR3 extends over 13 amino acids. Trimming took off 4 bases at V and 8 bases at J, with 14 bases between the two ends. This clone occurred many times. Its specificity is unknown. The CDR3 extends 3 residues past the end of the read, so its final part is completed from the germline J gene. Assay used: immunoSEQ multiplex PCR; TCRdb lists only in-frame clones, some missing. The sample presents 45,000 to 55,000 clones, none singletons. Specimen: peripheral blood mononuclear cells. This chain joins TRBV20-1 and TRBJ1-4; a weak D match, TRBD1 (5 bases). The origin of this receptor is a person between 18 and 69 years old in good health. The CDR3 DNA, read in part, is TGCAGTGCTACTTCTGGGGGGTTAGAAAAA. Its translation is CSATSGGLEK. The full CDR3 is CSATSGGLEKLFF.